What follows are 22 T cell receptor beta chains derived from one specimen sequenced in a study of T cell responses to AZD1222 COVID-19 vaccine. Sequencing was performed with immunoSEQ multiplex PCR; in TCRdb, only in-frame clones are kept and a portion is missing. The sample contains 150,000 to 200,000 clones, roughly nine tenths of which appear only once. The sample here was peripheral blood, taken on day 0 of AZD1222 vaccination. The source of these receptors is an adult in good health.

This sequence joins TRBV14 and TRBJ1-1; D unresolved. The V end lost 4 bases, the J end lost 3 bases, and 15 bases lay between the germline ends. The CDR3 has 15 amino acids. Germline V gives CDR1 SGHDN, CDR2 FVKESK. The DNA for the CDR3 is TGTGCCAGCAGCCCATATCGAACGGGTGACACTGAAGCTTTCTTT. Translated, it gives CASSPYRTGDTEAFF.

The chain recombines TRBV5-1 with TRBJ1-4; D uncertain. This CDR3 region has 12 residues. From germline, CDR1 is SGHRS and CDR2 YFSETQ. V was trimmed by 7 bases and J by 8 bases, leaving 12 bases between them. The CDR3 sequence: CASSLQGEKLFF. CDR3 nucleotide sequence: TGCGCCAGCTCCTTGCAAGGGGAAAAACTGTTTTTT.

J is TRBJ1-5 and V is TRBV28; TRBD1 is a possible D gene (6 bases). The CDR3 covers 14 residues. V was shortened by 6 bases and J by 3 bases, with 12 bases between the two germline ends. Germline V gene data show CDR1 as MDHEN and CDR2 as SYDVKM. CDR3 DNA: TGTGCCAGCAGGCCCGGGACAACCAATCAGCCCCAGCATTTT. Residues: CASRPGTTNQPQHF.

The rearrangement uses TRBV5-1 and TRBJ2-2; D possibly corresponds to TRBD2 (6 bases). This CDR3 has 17 amino acids. Germline CDR1 reads SGHRS; CDR2 reads YFSETQ. Deletions cut 1 base from V and 6 bases from J, with 19 bases between. The CDR3 region has the DNA TGCGCCAGCAGCTTGAGGTCACGGGGGAATAAGGCCGGGGAGCTGTTTTTT. Its translation is CASSLRSRGNKAGELFF.

The chain carries TRBV6-2 or TRBV6-3 and TRBJ2-5; TRBD2 might be the D (5 bases). Germline V lookup: CDR1 MNHEY, CDR2 SVGEGT. The CDR3 spans 17 residues. Trimming removed 3 bases from V and 5 bases from J, with 22 bases in between. The CDR3 DNA is TGTGCCAGCAGTTATCATTTGGCGCTAGCAGATTCGGAGACCCAGTACTTC. This gives the protein CASSYHLALADSETQYF.

V and J are TRBV6-5 and TRBJ1-1; weak D call: TRBD1 (6 bases). Per germline, CDR1 MNHEY and CDR2 SVGAGI. The CDR3 is made up of 15 amino acids. The V end lost 8 bases, the J end lost 6 bases, and 22 bases lay between the germline ends. In DNA, the CDR3 is TGTGCCAGCGCCCCAGGCAGGGCCCGGGGGCCTGAAGCTTTCTTT. It yields the protein CASAPGRARGPEAFF.

This chain connects TRBV7-9 to TRBJ1-1; no reliable D call. Trimming left V 5 bases short and J 1 base short, with 8 bases between. CDR3 length equals 13 residues. CDR1 and CDR2 from the germline V gene are SEHNR and FQNEAQ (reference sequence). The chain's CDR3 is CASSLGSNTEAFF. CDR3 bases: TGTGCCAGCAGCCTGGGTTCGAACACTGAAGCTTTCTTT.

The chain recombines TRBV6-5 with TRBJ2-5; 10 bases fit TRBD2. This CDR3 has 15 amino acids. V lost 2 bases and J lost 9; bases outside the gene matches: 9. CDR1 and CDR2 from the germline V gene are MNHEY and SVGAGI. The CDR3 region has the DNA TGTGCCAGCAGTTACGTGGCTAGCGGGGGACAGGCCCAGTACTTC. This sequence encodes CASSYVASGGQAQYF.

This sequence joins TRBV5-1 and TRBJ1-1; D is possibly TRBD1 (6 bases). Trimming pared 3 bases from V and 4 bases from J, leaving 10 bases between. Germline lookup yields CDR1 SGHRS and CDR2 YFSETQ. This CDR3 comprises 13 residues. The DNA for the CDR3 is TGCGCCAGCAGCTCACAGGGAACCACTGAAGCTTTCTTT. Its protein is CASSSQGTTEAFF. Variable domain in full (rest from reference TRBV5-1 and TRBJ1-1): KAGVTQTPRYLIKTRGQQVTLSCSPISGHRSVSWYQQTPGQGLQFLFEYFSETQRNKGNFPGRFSGRQFSNSRSEMNVSTLELGDSALYLCASSSQGTTEAFFGQGTRLTVV.

This clone showed up just once. The CDR3 reads CASSLVGGGRALHEQFF. In DNA form, the CDR3 reads TGTGCCAGCAGCTTGGTCGGGGGCGGGAGGGCTCTTCATGAGCAGTTCTTC. The J gene is TRBJ2-1, the V gene TRBV5-4; 9 positions agree with TRBD2. Germline CDR1 SGHNT, CDR2 YYREEE (reference sequence). V was pared by 0 bases and J by 8 bases, with 12 bases of the junction left unmatched. CDR3 size: 17 residues. The full variable domain, its missing parts supplied by reference TRBV5-4 and TRBJ2-1, is ETGVTQSPTHLIKTRGQQVTLRCSSQSGHNTVSWYQQALGQGPQFIFQYYREEENGRGNFPPRFSGLQFPNYSSELNVNALELDDSALYLCASSLVGGGRALHEQFFGPGTRLTVL.

The rearrangement links TRBV10-3 to TRBJ1-5, with TRBD1 as a possible D gene (5 bases). The CDR3 covers 15 residues. The germline CDR1 and CDR2 sequences are ENHRY and SYGVKD. Between the trimmed V and J ends, which lost 4 bases and 0 bases, there was a span of 10 bases. The CDR3 nucleotides read TGTGCCATCAGTGCGGGACTCTATAGCAATCAGCCCCAGCATTTT. This sequence encodes CAISAGLYSNQPQHF.

V is TRBV28 and J is TRBJ2-4; D possibly corresponds to TRBD2 (6 bases). V gave up 6 bases and J gave up 3 bases, with 18 bases separating them. CDR1 is MDHEN, CDR2 SYDVKM, per germline. There are 16 residues in the CDR3. The CDR3 nucleotides read TGTGCCAGCAGCTCCCTAGGAGGGGCGGTCAAAAACATTCAGTACTTC. Translation: CASSSLGGAVKNIQYF.

This clone was seen only a few times. The rearrangement links TRBV3-1 (or the pseudogene TRBV3-2) to TRBJ1-5, with D hard to call. The CDR3 sequence is 13 residues long. The germline V gene has CDR1 LGHDT and CDR2 YNNKEL (reference sequence). V shed 4 bases and J shed 0 bases, with 4 bases lying between them. CDR3 amino acids: CASSPGSNQPQHF. The CDR3 region has the DNA TGTGCCAGCAGCCCGGGTAGCAATCAGCCCCAGCATTTT.

A remark on this clone: Other DNA sequences from this sample encode an identical CDR3 as well. The gene calls are TRBV19 and TRBJ2-7; TRBD1 matches at 8 bases. CDR1 is LNHDA and CDR2 is SQIVND in the germline V gene (reference sequence). The CDR3 covers 14 residues. Trimming took 5 bases from V and 3 from J; bases not matched to a gene: 6. CDR3 DNA: TGTGCCAGTAGTCGACAGGGGCGAGGCTACGAGCAGTACTTC. Encoded protein: CASSRQGRGYEQYF.

V usage is TRBV11-2 and J usage is TRBJ1-2, with D unclear. The CDR3 extends over 14 amino acids. Germline lookup yields CDR1 SGHAT and CDR2 FQNNGV. V was pared by 1 base and J by 4 bases, with 10 bases between. In DNA form, the CDR3 reads TGTGCCAGCAGCTTAGCTGGGCAGAGCTATGGCTACACCTTC. It translates to CASSLAGQSYGYTF.

CDR3 sequence (DNA): TGTGCCAGCAGCCAGTACTACGAGCAGTACTTC. Protein product: CASSQYYEQYF. This sequence joins TRBV3-1 (or the pseudogene TRBV3-2) and TRBJ2-7; D is unclear. This CDR3 region has 11 residues. Germline values: CDR1 LGHDT, CDR2 YNNKEL (reference sequence). V was clipped by 3 bases and J by 3 bases, with 3 bases between them.

This clone showed up just once. The genes are TRBV10-2 and TRBJ1-1; D call uncertain. The CDR3 sequence is 14 residues long. V dropped 0 bases and J dropped 1 base, with 6 bases sitting between them. Looked up from germline, CDR1 is WSHSY and CDR2 is SAAADI. The DNA for the CDR3 is TGCGCCAGCAGTGAGTCGGTAACGAACACTGAAGCTTTCTTT. Residues: CASSESVTNTEAFF.

CDR3 loop: CASSRSLEGYEQYF. The CDR3 region has the DNA TGTGCCAGTAGTAGGTCTCTAGAGGGCTACGAGCAGTACTTC. This chain joins TRBV19 and TRBJ2-7; D might be TRBD2 (5 bases). The germline CDR1 and CDR2 sequences are LNHDA and SQIVND (reference sequence). The CDR3 contains 14 residues. Trimming cost V 4 bases and J 3 bases, with 13 bases left between them.

CDR3 residues: CASSLPGTGSTEAFF. Written as DNA, the CDR3 is TGTGCCAGCAGTTTACCCGGGACAGGGTCCACTGAAGCTTTCTTT. The chain uses TRBV28 and TRBJ1-1, with 9 bases that match TRBD1. CDR1 and CDR2 from the germline V gene are MDHEN and SYDVKM. CDR3 length: 15 residues. V was pared by 2 bases and J by 4 bases, with 5 bases of the junction left unmatched.

The J gene is TRBJ2-1, the V gene TRBV15; the D gene is possibly TRBD2 (5 bases). Trimming pared 4 bases from V and 13 bases from J, leaving 17 bases between. Germline V gives CDR1 LNHNV, CDR2 YYDKDF (reference sequence). CDR3 length: 13 amino acids. The CDR3 DNA follows: TGTGCCACCAGCACTAGGGCGGGCCACGATCAGTTCTTC. This translates into CATSTRAGHDQFF.

The chain has TRBV3-1 (or the pseudogene TRBV3-2) and TRBJ2-4, with no clear D. The CDR3 spans 15 residues. In germline, CDR1 is LGHDT, CDR2 YNNKEL (reference sequence). The V and J ends lost 4 bases and 2 bases respectively, with 12 bases between them. CDR3 loop: CASSPQVQTKNIQYF. The CDR3 DNA sequence: TGTGCCAGCAGCCCCCAGGTTCAAACCAAAAACATTCAGTACTTC.

The table lists this clone with a count of one. The chain carries TRBV6-5 and TRBJ2-7; no firm D call. This CDR3 spans 14 amino acids. Germline CDR1 MNHEY, CDR2 SVGAGI. Trimming left V 7 bases short and J 7 bases short, with 20 bases between. The CDR3 reads CASTRSGRAGEQYF. As DNA, the CDR3 is TGTGCCAGCACCCGAAGTGGAAGAGCCGGGGAGCAGTACTTC.